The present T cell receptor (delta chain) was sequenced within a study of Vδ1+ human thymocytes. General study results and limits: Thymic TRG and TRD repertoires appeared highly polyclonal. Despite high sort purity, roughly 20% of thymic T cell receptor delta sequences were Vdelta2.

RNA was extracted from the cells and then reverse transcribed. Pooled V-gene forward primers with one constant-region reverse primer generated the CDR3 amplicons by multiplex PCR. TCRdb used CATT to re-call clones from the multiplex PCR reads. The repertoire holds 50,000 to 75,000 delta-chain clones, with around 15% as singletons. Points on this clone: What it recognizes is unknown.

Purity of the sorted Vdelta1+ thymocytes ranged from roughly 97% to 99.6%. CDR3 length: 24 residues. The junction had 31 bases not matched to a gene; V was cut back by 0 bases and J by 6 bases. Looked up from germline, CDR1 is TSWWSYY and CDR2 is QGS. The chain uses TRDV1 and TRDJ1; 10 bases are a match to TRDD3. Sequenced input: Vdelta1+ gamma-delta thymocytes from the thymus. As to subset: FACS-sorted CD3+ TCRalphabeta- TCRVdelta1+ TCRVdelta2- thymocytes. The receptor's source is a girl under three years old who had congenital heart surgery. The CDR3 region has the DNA TGTGCTCTTGGGGAACTCGGGGGCGCCCTTCTTAGGTACTGGGGGATCGGGGCCCCCTATAAACTCATCTTT. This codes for CALGELGGALLRYWGIGAPYKLIF.